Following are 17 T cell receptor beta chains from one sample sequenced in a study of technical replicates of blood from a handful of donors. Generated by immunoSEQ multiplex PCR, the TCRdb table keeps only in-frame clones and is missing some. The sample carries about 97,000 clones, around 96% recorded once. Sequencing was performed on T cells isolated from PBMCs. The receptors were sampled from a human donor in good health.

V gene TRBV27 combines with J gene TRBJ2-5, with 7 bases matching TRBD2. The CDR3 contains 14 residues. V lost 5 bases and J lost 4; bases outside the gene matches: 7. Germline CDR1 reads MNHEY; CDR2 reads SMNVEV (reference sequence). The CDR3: CASSPLGTIETQYF. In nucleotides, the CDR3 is TGTGCCAGCAGTCCACTAGGGACTATAGAGACCCAGTACTTC.

CDR3 sequence reads: CASSLATAFFSYEQYF. The CDR3 DNA follows: TGTGCCAGCAGCTTGGCAACAGCCTTCTTCTCCTACGAGCAGTACTTC. The V call is TRBV5-6, the J call TRBJ2-7; no reliable D call. Trimming pared 0 bases from V and 0 bases from J, leaving 13 bases between. CDR1 and CDR2 (germline): SGHDT, YYEEEE. The CDR3 length is 16 residues.

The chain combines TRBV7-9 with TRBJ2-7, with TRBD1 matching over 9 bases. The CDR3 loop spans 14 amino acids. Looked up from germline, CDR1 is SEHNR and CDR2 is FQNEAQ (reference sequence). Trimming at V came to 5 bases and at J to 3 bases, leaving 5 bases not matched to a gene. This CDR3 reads CASSAGTGFYEQYF. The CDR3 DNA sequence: TGTGCCAGCAGCGCCGGGACAGGGTTCTACGAGCAGTACTTC.

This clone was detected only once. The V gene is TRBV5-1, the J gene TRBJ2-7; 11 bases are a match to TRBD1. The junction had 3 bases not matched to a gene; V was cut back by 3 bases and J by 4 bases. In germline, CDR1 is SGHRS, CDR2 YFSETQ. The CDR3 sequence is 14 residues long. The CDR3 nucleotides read TGCGCCAGCAGCTCGGGACAGGGGGGATACGAGCAGTACTTC. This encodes CASSSGQGGYEQYF.

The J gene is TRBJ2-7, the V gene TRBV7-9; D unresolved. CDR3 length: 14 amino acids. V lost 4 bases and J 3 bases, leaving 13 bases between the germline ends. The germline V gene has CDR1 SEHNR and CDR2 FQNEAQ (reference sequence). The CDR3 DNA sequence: TGTGCCAGCAGCTACCGAACAGTATACTACGAGCAGTACTTC. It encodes CASSYRTVYYEQYF. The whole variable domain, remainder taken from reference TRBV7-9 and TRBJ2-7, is DTGVSQNPRHKITKRGQNVTFRCDPISEHNRLYWYRQTLGQGPEFLTYFQNEAQLEKSRLLSDRFSAERPKGSFSTLEIQRTEQGDSAMYLCASSYRTVYYEQYFGPGTRLTVT.

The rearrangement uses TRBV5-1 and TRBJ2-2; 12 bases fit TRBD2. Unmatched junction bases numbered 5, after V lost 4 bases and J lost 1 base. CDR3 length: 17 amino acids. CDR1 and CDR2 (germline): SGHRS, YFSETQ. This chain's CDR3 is CASSAILAGGNTGELFF. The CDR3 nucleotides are TGCGCCAGCAGCGCTATACTAGCGGGAGGGAACACCGGGGAGCTGTTTTTT.

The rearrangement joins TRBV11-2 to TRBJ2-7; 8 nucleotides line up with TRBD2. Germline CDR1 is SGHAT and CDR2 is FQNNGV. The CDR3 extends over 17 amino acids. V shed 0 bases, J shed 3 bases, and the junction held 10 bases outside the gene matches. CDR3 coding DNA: TGTGCCAGCAGCTTAGATCTCCGGGAGGGCAGAGTCTACGAGCAGTACTTC. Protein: CASSLDLREGRVYEQYF.

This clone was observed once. The CDR3 spells CASSYSENSGRWELFF. The CDR3 nucleotides are TGTGCCAGCAGTTACTCGGAGAATAGCGGGAGGTGGGAGCTGTTTTTT. This chain connects TRBV6-5 to TRBJ2-2; 10 bases are shared with TRBD2. The germline V gene has CDR1 MNHEY and CDR2 SVGAGI. The CDR3 consists of 16 residues. V lost 0 bases to trimming and J lost 9 bases; unmatched junction nucleotides: 7.

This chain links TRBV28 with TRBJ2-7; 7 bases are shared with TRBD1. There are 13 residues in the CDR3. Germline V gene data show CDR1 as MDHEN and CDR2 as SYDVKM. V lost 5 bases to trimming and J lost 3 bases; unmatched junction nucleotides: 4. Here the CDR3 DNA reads TGTGCCAGCAGTGGGACAGACTACTACGAGCAGTACTTC. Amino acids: CASSGTDYYEQYF.

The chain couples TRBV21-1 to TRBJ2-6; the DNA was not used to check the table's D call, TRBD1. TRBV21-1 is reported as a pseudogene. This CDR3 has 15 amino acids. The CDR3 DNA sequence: TGTGCCAGCAGCTACAGAAACTCTGGGGCCAACGTCCTGACTTTC. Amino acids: CASSYRNSGANVLTF.

The CDR3 coding sequence is TGTGCCAGCAGAGATAGCGGGAGGGTCGGGGAGCTGTTTTTT. Its translation is CASRDSGRVGELFF. The rearrangement joins TRBV28 to TRBJ2-2; 11 nucleotides agree with TRBD2. V dropped 6 bases and J dropped 7; count of bases not matched to a gene: 4. The V gene's germline CDR1 is MDHEN and CDR2 SYDVKM. This CDR3 comprises 14 residues.

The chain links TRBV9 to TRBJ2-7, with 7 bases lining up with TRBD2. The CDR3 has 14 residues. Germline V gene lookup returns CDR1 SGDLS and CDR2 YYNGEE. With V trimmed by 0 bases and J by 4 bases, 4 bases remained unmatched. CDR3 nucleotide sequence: TGTGCCAGCAGCGTAGGGGAGCGGGGATACGAGCAGTACTTC. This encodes CASSVGERGYEQYF.

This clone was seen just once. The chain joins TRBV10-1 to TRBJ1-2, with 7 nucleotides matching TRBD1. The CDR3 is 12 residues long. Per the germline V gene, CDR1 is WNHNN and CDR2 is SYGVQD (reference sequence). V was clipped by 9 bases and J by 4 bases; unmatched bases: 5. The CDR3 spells CARMGQFYGYTF. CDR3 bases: TGCGCCAGAATGGGACAGTTCTATGGCTACACCTTC.

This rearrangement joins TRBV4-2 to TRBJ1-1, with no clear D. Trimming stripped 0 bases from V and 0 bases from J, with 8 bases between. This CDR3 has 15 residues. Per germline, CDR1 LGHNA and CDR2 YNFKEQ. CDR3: CASSQEEYMNTEAFF. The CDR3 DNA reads TGTGCCAGCAGCCAAGAAGAGTATATGAACACTGAAGCTTTCTTT.

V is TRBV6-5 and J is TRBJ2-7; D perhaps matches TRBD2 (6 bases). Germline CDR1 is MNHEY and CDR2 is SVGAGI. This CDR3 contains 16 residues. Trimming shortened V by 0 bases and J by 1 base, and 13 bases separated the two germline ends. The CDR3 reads CASSYSDFGGSYEQYF. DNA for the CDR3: TGTGCCAGCAGTTACTCTGACTTCGGGGGTTCCTACGAGCAGTACTTC.

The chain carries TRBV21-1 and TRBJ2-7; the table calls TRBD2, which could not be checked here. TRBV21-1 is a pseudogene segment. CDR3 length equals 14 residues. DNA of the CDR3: TGTGCCAGCAGATCCACGGACGGGGGGTACGAGCAGTACTTC. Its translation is CASRSTDGGYEQYF.

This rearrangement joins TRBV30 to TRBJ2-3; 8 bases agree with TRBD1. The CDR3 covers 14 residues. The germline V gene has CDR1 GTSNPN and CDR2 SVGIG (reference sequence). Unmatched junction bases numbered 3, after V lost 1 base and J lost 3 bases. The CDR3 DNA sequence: TGTGCCTGGAGTGACAGGGGGATAACAGATACGCAGTATTTT. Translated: CAWSDRGITDTQYF.